This T cell receptor beta chain is drawn from a study of neoadjuvant anti-PD-1 for oral cavity cancer. The study's findings and limits: Each response group had just a few patients in TCR analyses.

Six replicates per PBMC sample, mostly from approximately 0.45 ug of genomic DNA. This table comes from immunoSEQ multiplex PCR, and its TCRdb copy is limited to in-frame clones, with some not included. The sample lists approximately 15,000 clones, approximately 79% occurring once. Losses at the gene ends were 4 bases for V and 5 bases for J; bases not matched to a gene: 8. This CDR3 has 15 amino acids. Germline-derived CDR1 and CDR2 are SGHRS and YFSETQ. On this clone: Its matching antigen is unknown.

Sequences were derived from PBMCs, sampled before nivolumab (anti-PD-1) treatment. The chain joins TRBV5-1 to TRBJ2-5, with 10 bases matching TRBD2. The TCR originated in a person between 40 and 85 years old with oral cavity squamous cell carcinoma. The CDR3 protein is CASSTIAGGSETQYF. The CDR3 nucleotides are TGCGCCAGCAGCACAATAGCGGGGGGTTCTGAGACCCAGTACTTC.